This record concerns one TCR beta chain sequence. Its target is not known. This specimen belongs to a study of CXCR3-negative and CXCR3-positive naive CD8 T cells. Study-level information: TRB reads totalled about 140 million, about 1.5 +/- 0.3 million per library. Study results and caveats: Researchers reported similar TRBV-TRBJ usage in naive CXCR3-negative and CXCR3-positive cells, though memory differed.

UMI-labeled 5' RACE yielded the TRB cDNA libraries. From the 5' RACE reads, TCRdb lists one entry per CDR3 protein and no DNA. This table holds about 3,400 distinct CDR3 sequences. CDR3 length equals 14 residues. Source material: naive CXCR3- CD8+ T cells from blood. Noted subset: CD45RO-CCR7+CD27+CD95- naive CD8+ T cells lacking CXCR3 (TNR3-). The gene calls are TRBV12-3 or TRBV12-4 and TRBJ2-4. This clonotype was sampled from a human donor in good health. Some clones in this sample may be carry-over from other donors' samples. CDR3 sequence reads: CASSFAVSPNIQYF.